This entry describes one T cell receptor (beta chain). This clonotype has more than one count but fewer than ten. Its binding antigen is unknown. No clone much larger than this one lies a single base away; base qualities are absent. Looking up the germline V gene yields CDR1 KGHDR and CDR2 SFDVKD. The CDR3 spans 14 residues, from the cysteine through the phenylalanine. The DNA shown is the 42-base CDR3, in frame from base 1. The V and J ends are trimmed by 5 bases and 6 bases, leaving 13 bases between them. The data belong to a study of T-cell memory formation after mild COVID-19 (dated by TCRdb to the early 2020s). In the study overall: TCR sequence clusters from the two donors were largely donor specific. Longitudinal TCRalpha and TCRbeta repertoire sequencing tracked T-cell clones expanding and contracting after mild COVID-19 in a couple of donors. The cohort was made up of two young adult volunteers, one female and one male, who were previously healthy.

The reads were generated on an Illumina NovaSeq 6000. TCRalpha and TCRbeta cDNA libraries were constructed by 5'RACE with constant-segment primers, with sample barcodes and unique molecular identifiers being introduced. RNA was extracted from every sample with Trizol reagent. The libraries were amplified in two PCR steps, and the second step added a second sample barcode and Illumina TruSeq adapters. Libraries were sequenced on an Illumina NovaSeq with 2 x 150 bp paired-end reads. Processing in the source paper ran as follows. Reads were demultiplexed and collapsed into UMI-guided consensus sequences with migec v1.2.7. With mixcr v2.1.11, UMI consensuses were aligned to TRA and TRB V and J templates and assembled into clonotypes. Clonotypes were classified as expanded or contracted when called significant by both edgeR and NoisET, with noise models trained on biological replicates. For edgeR calls, the cutoffs were a false discovery rate-adjusted p below 0.01 and a log2 fold-change threshold of 1. As an exploratory analysis of dynamics, max-normalized trajectories of the 1000 most abundant clonotypes were examined with PCA combined with hierarchical clustering. The CD4 or CD8 phenotype of responding clones was assigned using the separately sequenced CD4+ and CD8+ repertoires. TCRdb cleaned the public reads at Q25 with fastp, built clones with MiXCR and kept in-frame beta chains. Here each entry gathers all rows of one CDR3 protein and keeps the most common genes and DNA. The V and J calls come from TCRdb's annotation, not from the publication. The sample yields hundreds of thousands of distinct CDR3 sequences; approximately 18% were counted once. The ten largest account for 12% of the sample.

General findings and caveats noted by the study authors: Contracting CD4+ clones appeared mostly in the CM and EM memory subsets, whereas CD8+ clones were enriched in EMRA. Clones that contracted from day 15 to 85 showed balanced CD4/CD8 phenotypes, whereas a second wave of clones that expanded from day 15 to 37 leaned towards CD4+. SARS-CoV-2 specificity was not confirmed for the second-wave clones peaking on day 37. The study covered only a couple of mild cases, and larger cohorts including severe cases with pre-infection samples were considered necessary. The detection of some responding clones in pre-infection memory suggests that pre-existing cross-reactive memory T cells joined the SARS-CoV-2 response.

Ficoll-Paque density gradient centrifugation was the method used to isolate PBMCs. The sequenced material came from PBMCs or a T cell subset sorted from them (not recorded which). This TCR came from an adult woman who had mild COVID-19 (a few samples of this study predate the infection). The sample titles of this study are shuffled in the database, so cell type and time point are left out; the donor was told from shared clones. The chain is assembled from TRBV24-1 and TRBJ1-5, and TRBD1 may be the D gene, going by 5 matching bases. The CDR3 reads as follows: CATSVRGMGQPQHF. The DNA sequence reads TGTGCCACCAGTGTGAGGGGTATGGGTCAGCCCCAGCATTTT.